A single sample is the source of the 12 T cell receptor beta chains below, sequenced in a study of blood T cell repertoires in COVID-19. TCRdb's copy holds only in-frame clones and misses some; the assay was immunoSEQ multiplex PCR. The sample records about 670,000 clones, approximately 90% being singletons. Sequenced sample: peripheral blood. Source of these receptors: a woman aged 18 to 35 with acute or convalescent COVID-19.

The chain couples TRBV6-4 to TRBJ1-1; the D is unclear. Trimming left V 0 bases short and J 1 base short, with 6 bases between. Germline-derived CDR1 and CDR2 are MRHNA and SNTAGT. The CDR3 is 14 amino acids. CDR3 coding DNA: TGTGCCAGCAGTGACTCCGGAGAGAACACTGAAGCTTTCTTT. This codes for CASSDSGENTEAFF.

This clone was counted only a few times. This chain joins TRBV7-8 and TRBJ1-3, with a weak D call TRBD1 (5 bases). V was pared by 5 bases and J by 0 bases, with 11 bases between. Per germline, CDR1 SGHVS and CDR2 FQNEAQ. This CDR3 contains 15 residues. The CDR3 DNA reads as TGTGCCAGCAGCAACAGGAGCCCCTCTGGAAACACCATATATTTT. It encodes CASSNRSPSGNTIYF.

This clone was counted between two and nine times. The chain combines TRBV6-2 or TRBV6-3 with TRBJ1-2; 11 bases map to TRBD1. Germline lookup yields CDR1 MNHEY and CDR2 SVGEGT. This CDR3 has 16 residues. V trimming: 5 bases; J trimming: 2 bases; junction bases outside the gene matches: 7. The CDR3 is CASSGTGGWLNYGYTF. The CDR3 nucleotides are TGTGCCAGCAGTGGGACAGGGGGATGGTTGAACTATGGCTACACCTTC.

V gene TRBV5-6 combines with J gene TRBJ2-2; weak D call: TRBD2 (6 bases). The germline V and J ends were trimmed by 3 bases and 1 base, with 10 bases remaining between them. This CDR3 contains 15 residues. The V gene's germline CDR1 is SGHDT and CDR2 YYEEEE. CDR3 nucleotides: TGTGCCAGCAGCTCCAACGGGGGGAACACCGGGGAGCTGTTTTTT. Translated: CASSSNGGNTGELFF.

Remarks on this clone: This same CDR3 is encoded by further DNA sequences in the sample. The chain recombines TRBV19 with TRBJ1-5, with D possibly being TRBD1 (6 bases). The CDR3 is 13 residues long. V was clipped by 1 base and J by 6 bases, with 7 bases between them. CDR1 is LNHDA and CDR2 is SQIVND in the germline V gene (reference sequence). Here the CDR3 reads CASSIGGGQPQHF. CDR3 in DNA: TGTGCCAGTAGTATAGGAGGGGGTCAGCCCCAGCATTTT.

The V and J genes are TRBV6-6 and TRBJ1-2; the D is unclear. Germline CDR1 reads MNHNY; CDR2 reads SVGAGI (reference sequence). The CDR3 consists of 13 residues. Trimming removed 2 bases from V and 4 bases from J, with 8 bases in between. CDR3 sequence reads: CASSYAGVYGYTF. The CDR3 nucleotides are TGTGCCAGCAGTTACGCAGGCGTCTATGGCTACACCTTC.

This clone was detected once. The CDR3 region has the DNA TGTGCCAGCAAGGAGTCAAGCGGAGCCCTCGGGACCGGGGAGCTGTTTTTT. Translating gives CASKESSGALGTGELFF. The chain combines TRBV9 with TRBJ2-2; D may be TRBD2 (5 bases). Deletions cut 6 bases from V and 5 bases from J, with 23 bases between. CDR1 and CDR2 from the germline V gene are SGDLS and YYNGEE. The CDR3 covers 17 residues.

The rearrangement links TRBV10-3 to TRBJ2-7; D is unresolved. V lost 11 bases and J lost 4, with 12 bases in between. CDR1 and CDR2 (germline): ENHRY, SYGVKD. The CDR3 runs to 11 residues. The CDR3 is CASSRSYEQYF. CDR3 bases: TGTGCCTCGTCGCGGAGTTACGAGCAGTACTTC.

This chain links TRBV6-2 or TRBV6-3 with TRBJ2-5; TRBD2 might be the D (6 bases). Germline CDR1 is MNHEY and CDR2 is SVGEGT. Trimming removed 5 bases at V and 9 bases at J, with 10 bases between. This CDR3 spans 11 amino acids. The CDR3 DNA is TGTGCCAGCAGTGCCTCGGGGGCCCAGTACTTC. This translates into CASSASGAQYF.

A single count supports this clone. This rearrangement joins TRBV19 to TRBJ1-5, with a tentative D call TRBD1 (5 bases). Germline V gene sequence: CDR1 LNHDA, CDR2 SQIVND (reference sequence). Trimming pared 11 bases from V and 4 bases from J, leaving 24 bases between. The CDR3 spans 16 residues. Here the CDR3 reads CASGGPTEIPNQPQHF. CDR3 sequence (DNA): TGTGCCTCAGGTGGCCCGACAGAGATCCCTAATCAGCCCCAGCATTTT. Drawing the rest from reference TRBV19 and TRBJ1-5, the complete variable domain is DGGITQSPKYLFRKEGQNVTLSCEQNLNHDAMYWYRQDPGQGLRLIYYSQIVNDFQKGDIAEGYSVSREKKESFPLTVTSAQKNPTAFYLCASGGPTEIPNQPQHFGDGTRLSIL.

V usage is TRBV4-3 and J usage is TRBJ2-3; 13 positions agree with TRBD2. The J segment lost 0 bases and the V segment lost 2 bases, leaving 8 bases of the junction unmatched. The germline CDR1 and CDR2 sequences are LGHNA and YSLEER. This CDR3 has 19 residues. The CDR3 loop reads CASSQLYPGLAGSTDTQYF. The CDR3 DNA reads TGCGCCAGCAGCCAATTATACCCGGGACTAGCGGGAAGCACAGATACGCAGTATTTT.

The chain recombines TRBV6-5 with TRBJ2-7, with 7 positions matching TRBD1. With 6 bases clipped from V and 3 bases from J, the junction kept 8 bases outside the gene matches. In germline, CDR1 is MNHEY, CDR2 SVGAGI. The CDR3 is 14 amino acids. DNA of the CDR3: TGTGCCAGCAGAGCCCGCCGGGACAGCTACGAGCAGTACTTC. It translates to CASRARRDSYEQYF.